A single sample is the source of the 19 T cell receptor beta chains below, sequenced in a study of T cells after yellow fever vaccination. In TCRdb, the 5' RACE reads were re-called with MiXCR into one record per CDR3 protein. The data show 350,000 to 550,000 distinct CDR3 sequences, 15% to 20% seen once. The source material was PBMCs, sampled before the yellow fever booster vaccination. The receptors shown here come from a man between 18 and 35 years old who received the YFV17D yellow fever vaccine.

The rearrangement uses TRBV6-2 or TRBV6-3 and TRBJ1-2; 7 bases are shared with TRBD1. V was pared by 5 bases and J by 3 bases, with 6 bases of the junction left unmatched. Germline V gives CDR1 MNHEY, CDR2 SVGEGT. This CDR3 is built from 14 residues. The CDR3 bases are TGTGCCAGCAGTGAACAGGGGTCATACTATGGCTACACCTTC. Protein product: CASSEQGSYYGYTF.

This clonotype was seen a handful of times. The chain couples TRBV7-8 to TRBJ2-4; 10 bases fit TRBD1. Germline-derived CDR1 and CDR2 are SGHVS and FQNEAQ. Trimming at V came to 1 base and at J to 6 bases, leaving 3 bases not matched to a gene. This CDR3 spans 15 amino acids. DNA for the CDR3: TGTGCCAGCAGCTTAGGGACAGGGGGAGGAAACATTCAGTACTTC. Translation gives CASSLGTGGGNIQYF.

This clonotype was counted many times. The chain has TRBV6-1 and TRBJ2-2; 12 bases agree with TRBD1. The ends lost 6 bases at V and 7 bases at J; junction bases unmatched: 6. The CDR3 extends over 15 amino acids. Germline CDR1 reads MNHNS; CDR2 reads SASEGT. DNA for the CDR3: TGTGCCAGCAGGGGGACAGGGGGCTTTATCGGGGAGCTGTTTTTT. The encoded protein is CASRGTGGFIGELFF.

This clonotype was detected a few times. The chain employs TRBV14 and TRBJ2-3; D might be TRBD2 (6 bases). CDR1 is SGHDN, CDR2 FVKESK, per germline. The V end was cut by 4 bases, the J end by 7 bases, with 6 bases between. The CDR3 totals 11 residues. The CDR3 DNA reads as TGTGCCAGCAGCCGGGACTATACGCAGTATTTT. Translation gives CASSRDYTQYF.

The chain carries TRBV5-1 and TRBJ2-3; perhaps D is TRBD1 or TRBD2 (5 bases each). The CDR3 loop spans 14 amino acids. V lost 4 bases, J lost 4 bases, and 13 bases lay in between. Germline V gene sequence: CDR1 SGHRS, CDR2 YFSETQ. CDR3 sequence: CASSLGPAPDTQYF. Written as DNA, the CDR3 is TGCGCCAGCAGCCTGGGACCAGCCCCAGATACGCAGTATTTT. Filled out from reference TRBV5-1 and TRBJ2-3, the complete variable domain reads KAGVTQTPRYLIKTRGQQVTLSCSPISGHRSVSWYQQTPGQGLQFLFEYFSETQRNKGNFPGRFSGRQFSNSRSEMNVSTLELGDSALYLCASSLGPAPDTQYFGPGTRLTVL.

This clonotype was picked up a small number of times. The V call is TRBV4-2, the J call TRBJ1-4, with D unclear. From germline, CDR1 is LGHNA and CDR2 YNFKEQ. Trimming took off 5 bases at V and 10 bases at J, with 20 bases between the two ends. This CDR3 region has 15 residues. The CDR3 coding sequence is TGTGCCAGCAGCTCCCTCGGGAGATTGCAAGGAAAACTGTTTTTT. This encodes CASSSLGRLQGKLFF.

The V gene is TRBV19, the J gene TRBJ1-2; possibly TRBD1 for D (5 bases). V gave up 7 bases and J gave up 0 bases, with 21 bases separating them. The CDR3 has 17 residues. CDR1 LNHDA and CDR2 SQIVND come from the germline V gene (reference sequence). The CDR3 region is CASTRDAPGKANYGYTF. CDR3 sequence (DNA): TGTGCCAGTACGCGGGACGCACCAGGGAAAGCTAACTATGGCTACACCTTC.

This chain connects TRBV12-3 or TRBV12-4 to TRBJ2-1; TRBD1 matches 9 bases. Trimming cost V 4 bases and J 7 bases; bases outside gene matches: 11. The length of the CDR3 is 16 residues. CDR3 sequence: CASSSEPGTGSNEQFF. The DNA for the CDR3 is TGTGCCAGCAGTTCGGAACCCGGGACAGGGTCGAATGAGCAGTTCTTC.

The CDR3 is CASGLSGNTEAFF. The CDR3 DNA sequence: TGTGCTAGTGGTTTGTCAGGGAACACTGAAGCTTTCTTT. This chain uses TRBV12-5 with TRBJ1-1; no firm D call. The V end was cut by 2 bases, the J end by 1 base, with 5 bases between. Germline-derived CDR1 and CDR2 are LGHNT and FRNRAP. This CDR3 is 13 amino acids long.

The chain combines TRBV7-9 with TRBJ2-5, with D possibly being TRBD2 (6 bases). Per the germline V gene, CDR1 is SEHNR and CDR2 is FQNEAQ (reference sequence). The CDR3 length is 15 residues. V was cut by 5 bases and J by 2 bases, with 15 bases left in between. The CDR3 is CASSNPEGVQETQYF. CDR3 in DNA: TGTGCCAGCAGCAACCCGGAGGGAGTACAAGAGACCCAGTACTTC.

This clonotype was found a few times. V usage is TRBV11-2 and J usage is TRBJ2-5, with D possibly being TRBD1 (6 bases). CDR1 and CDR2 (germline): SGHAT, FQNNGV. The CDR3 consists of 13 residues. V was pared by 3 bases and J by 5 bases, with 10 bases between. CDR3 DNA sequence: TGTGCCAGCAGCTTCACAGGGTGGGAGACCCAGTACTTC. It yields the protein CASSFTGWETQYF.

This clonotype was found a few times. J is TRBJ2-7 and V is TRBV20-1, with 8 bases aligning to TRBD2. Germline assignment: CDR1 DFQATT and CDR2 SNEGSKA (reference sequence). V lost 0 bases and J lost 5; bases outside the gene matches: 9. The CDR3 length is 15 residues. The CDR3 DNA is TGCAGTGCTAGAGATTGGGTAGCGGGGTTCGACGAGCAGTACTTC. Protein product: CSARDWVAGFDEQYF.

V gene TRBV29-1 combines with J gene TRBJ1-2, with 9 positions matching TRBD1. The length of the CDR3 is 15 residues. Germline values: CDR1 SQVTM, CDR2 ANQGSEA. V lost 7 bases, J lost 1 base, and 10 bases stayed unmatched. The CDR3 DNA reads TGCAGCGCTTACGGACAGGGGCCGGTTAACTATGGCTACACCTTC. It encodes CSAYGQGPVNYGYTF.

The chain employs TRBV7-6 and TRBJ2-1, with 11 positions matching TRBD1. The V segment lost 5 bases and the J segment 9 bases; nucleotides outside the gene matches: 9. The CDR3 runs to 15 residues. Germline CDR1 is SGHVS and CDR2 is FNYEAQ. The CDR3 region has the DNA TGTGCCAGCAGCCTCCGGACAGGGGGCTTTGCTGAGCAGTTCTTC. This sequence encodes CASSLRTGGFAEQFF.

The chain is built from TRBV6-2 or TRBV6-3 and TRBJ2-3; 9 bases are a match to TRBD2. The germline V gene has CDR1 MNHEY and CDR2 SVGEGT. The CDR3 contains 18 residues. With 4 bases clipped from V and 2 bases from J, the junction kept 13 bases outside the gene matches. CDR3 in DNA: TGTGCCAGCAGTTTTCCCCATGAAGCGGGGGGCTTCACAGATACGCAGTATTTT. It translates to CASSFPHEAGGFTDTQYF.

This clonotype was seen a handful of times. Here the CDR3 reads CASSEAGPAEKLFF. CDR3 nucleotide sequence: TGTGCCAGCAGTGAAGCGGGCCCGGCTGAAAAACTGTTTTTT. This sequence joins TRBV25-1 and TRBJ1-4; D ambiguous. From germline, CDR1 is MGHDK and CDR2 SYGVNS. V was shortened by 2 bases and J by 7 bases, with 11 bases between the two germline ends. The CDR3 runs to 14 residues. Full variable domain (rest looked up from reference TRBV25-1 and TRBJ1-4): EADIYQTPRYLVIGTGKKITLECSQTMGHDKMYWYQQDPGMELHLIHYSYGVNSTEKGDLSSESTVSRIRTEHFPLTLESARPSHTSQYLCASSEAGPAEKLFFGSGTQLSVL.

This clonotype has a handful of counts. V and J are TRBV11-2 and TRBJ2-5, with TRBD1 as a possible D gene (6 bases). The germline V gene has CDR1 SGHAT and CDR2 FQNNGV. V lost 5 bases and J lost 2, with 15 bases in between. The CDR3 spans 15 residues. CDR3 in DNA: TGTGCCAGCAGCCCGATGGGGGCAGGACAAGAGACCCAGTACTTC. Protein sequence: CASSPMGAGQETQYF.

The chain combines TRBV29-1 with TRBJ2-7; D tentatively fits TRBD1 or TRBD2 (6 bases each). Germline CDR1 SQVTM, CDR2 ANQGSEA. The CDR3 consists of 15 residues. The V gene lost 4 bases and the J gene lost 0 bases, with 16 bases spanning the gap. CDR3: CSVVGIGGGSYEQYF. In DNA, the CDR3 is TGCAGCGTTGTCGGTATAGGAGGGGGCTCCTACGAGCAGTACTTC.

CDR3 protein: CASSQDGGPVTQYF. The DNA for the CDR3 is TGCGCCAGCAGCCAAGATGGGGGGCCTGTTACGCAGTATTTT. The chain recombines TRBV4-1 with TRBJ2-3; D possibly matches TRBD1 or TRBD2 (6 bases each). CDR3 length equals 14 residues. Looked up from germline, CDR1 is MGHRA and CDR2 is YSYEKL. V was pared by 0 bases and J by 8 bases, with 12 bases between.